A selection of T cell receptor beta chains follows, all from one sample in a study of blood T cell repertoires in COVID-19. Sequenced by immunoSEQ multiplex PCR; TCRdb stores in-frame clones only, minus some. This table holds tens of thousands of clones, roughly nine tenths found once. The source material was peripheral blood. The source of these receptors is a woman between 45 and 60 years old with active or convalescent COVID-19. Each CDR3 is given without its conserved first and last residue.

J gene	V gene	CDR3 protein
TRBJ2-3	TRBV6-5	ASRASGMSTDTQY
TRBJ2-5	TRBV19	ASSITGWETQY
TRBJ1-2	TRBV2	ASSDRGLAAGGYT
TRBJ1-2	TRBV5-6	ASSLEIGLAYGYT
TRBJ2-6	TRBV4-3	ASSPPGGDSGANVLT
TRBJ1-4	TRBV19	ASSILSGGAYEKLF
TRBJ2-1	TRBV4-3	ASSQDRGGISNEQF
TRBJ1-2	TRBV4-3	ASSQEKGRWSYGYT
TRBJ2-7	TRBV12-5	ASGLVGVYEQY
TRBJ2-6	TRBV5-4	ASSFRTGASGANVLT
TRBJ2-6	TRBV15	ATSSTGGSNVLT
TRBJ1-2	TRBV3-1/TRBV3-2	ASSRDSSYGYT
TRBJ1-1	TRBV19	ASSIGGVSTEAF
TRBJ1-6	TRBV3-1/TRBV3-2	ASSRLNSPLH
TRBJ1-6	TRBV7-9	ASSGGFLSSSPLH
TRBJ1-3	TRBV30	AWNWAPRRNTIY
TRBJ1-2	TRBV6-5	ATGLRQDGYT
TRBJ1-2	TRBV6-5	ATGGQGARYGYT